This T cell receptor (beta chain) appears in the sequencing data of a study of blood T cell repertoires in COVID-19. Data came from immunoSEQ multiplex PCR; TCRdb stores just in-frame clones and leaves some out. The sample records a few hundred thousand clones, 86% being singletons. The clonotype comes from a middle-aged man who had recovered from COVID-19. The sample taken for sequencing was peripheral blood.

CDR3 residues: CASSLDLQGTVYEQYF. CDR3 DNA sequence: TGTGCCAGCAGCTTAGACTTACAGGGAACCGTCTACGAGCAGTACTTC. The genes are TRBV11-2 and TRBJ2-7, with D maybe TRBD1 (6 bases). CDR3 length equals 16 residues. CDR1 is SGHAT and CDR2 is FQNNGV in the germline V gene. V lost 0 bases to trimming and J lost 3 bases, with 15 bases between them.